Sequencing of this T cell receptor beta chain was carried out in a study of PD-L1 blockade in urothelial cancer. A single count supports this clone. Pretreatment and on-treatment blood mononuclear cell samples were taken, totaling between 1 and 8 time points per patient. The CDR3 covers 13 residues. V trimming: 5 bases; J trimming: 4 bases; junction bases outside the gene matches: 4. From germline, CDR1 is SGHTA and CDR2 FQGNSA. TCRdb's table, derived via immunoSEQ multiplex PCR, lists solely in-frame clones and lacks some. The sample has some 40,000 clones; 70% to 85% are singletons. The starting material was PBMCs, obtained around atezolizumab (anti-PD-L1) treatment. The clonotype was recovered from a man aged 55 to 70 with urothelial cancer. The rearrangement joins TRBV7-2 to TRBJ2-7; TRBD2 matches 8 bases. The chain's CDR3 is CASSLGLGYEQYF. In DNA form, the CDR3 reads TGTGCCAGCAGCCTGGGACTAGGGTACGAGCAGTACTTC.